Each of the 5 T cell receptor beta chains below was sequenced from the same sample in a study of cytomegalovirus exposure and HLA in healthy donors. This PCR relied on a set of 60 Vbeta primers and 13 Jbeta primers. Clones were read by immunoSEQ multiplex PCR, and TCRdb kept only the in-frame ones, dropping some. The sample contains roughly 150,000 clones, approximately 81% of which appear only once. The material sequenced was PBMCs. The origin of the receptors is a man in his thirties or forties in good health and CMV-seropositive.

CDR3 coding DNA: TGTGCCAGCAGCCAACCGGGACAGAGCTGGTATGGCTACACCTTC. Translating it yields CASSQPGQSWYGYTF. The rearrangement links TRBV14 to TRBJ1-2; 7 nucleotides match TRBD1. Per the germline V gene, CDR1 is SGHDN and CDR2 is FVKESK. With V trimmed by 2 bases and J by 5 bases, 8 bases remained unmatched. CDR3 length: 15 residues.

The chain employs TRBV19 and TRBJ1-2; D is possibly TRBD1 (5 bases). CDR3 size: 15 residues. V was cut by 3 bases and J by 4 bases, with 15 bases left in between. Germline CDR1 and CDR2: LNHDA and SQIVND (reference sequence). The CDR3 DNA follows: TGTGCCAGTAGTATTATGGGGGAGGGACTCTATGGCTACACCTTC. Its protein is CASSIMGEGLYGYTF.

The CDR3 protein is CASSQIQGNTGELFF. The CDR3 coding sequence is TGTGCCAGCAGCCAAATACAGGGGAACACCGGGGAGCTGTTTTTT. The rearrangement joins TRBV11-3 to TRBJ2-2; D perhaps matches TRBD1 (6 bases). Trimming took off 5 bases at V and 1 base at J, with 11 bases between the two ends. The CDR3 totals 15 residues. CDR1 and CDR2 from the germline V gene are SGHNT and YENEEA.

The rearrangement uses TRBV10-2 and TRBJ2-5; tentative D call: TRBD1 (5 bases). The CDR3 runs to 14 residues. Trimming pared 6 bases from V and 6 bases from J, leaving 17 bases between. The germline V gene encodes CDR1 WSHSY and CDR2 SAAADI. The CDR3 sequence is CASREGAPKKTQYF. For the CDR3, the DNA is TGCGCCAGCAGAGAAGGGGCCCCGAAGAAGACCCAGTACTTC.

Written as DNA, the CDR3 is TGTGCCAGCAGCCAGGGACAGGGTGAAAAACTGTTTTTT. It is translated as CASSQGQGEKLFF. V usage is TRBV4-2 and J usage is TRBJ1-4, with 9 bases that match TRBD1. V was clipped by 3 bases and J by 7 bases; unmatched bases: 0. Germline CDR1 is LGHNA and CDR2 is YNFKEQ. This CDR3 has 13 residues.